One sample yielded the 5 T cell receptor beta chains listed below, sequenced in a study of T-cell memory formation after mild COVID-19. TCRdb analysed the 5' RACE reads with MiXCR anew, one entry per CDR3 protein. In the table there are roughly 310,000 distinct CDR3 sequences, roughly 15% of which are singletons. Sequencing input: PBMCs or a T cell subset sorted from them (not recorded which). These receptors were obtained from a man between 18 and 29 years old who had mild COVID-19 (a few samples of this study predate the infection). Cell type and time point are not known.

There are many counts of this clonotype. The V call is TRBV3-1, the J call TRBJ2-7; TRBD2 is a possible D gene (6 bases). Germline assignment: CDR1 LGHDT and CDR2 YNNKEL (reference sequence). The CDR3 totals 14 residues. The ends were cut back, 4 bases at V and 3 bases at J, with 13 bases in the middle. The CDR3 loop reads CASSPGTGLYEQYV. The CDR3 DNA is TGTGCCAGCAGCCCAGGGACTGGACTCTACGAGCAGTACGTC.

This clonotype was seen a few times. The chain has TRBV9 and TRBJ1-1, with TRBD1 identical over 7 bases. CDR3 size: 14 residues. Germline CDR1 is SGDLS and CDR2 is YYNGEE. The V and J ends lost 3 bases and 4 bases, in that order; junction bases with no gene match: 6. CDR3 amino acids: CASSADPGGTEAFF. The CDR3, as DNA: TGTGCCAGCAGCGCGGACCCAGGGGGCACTGAAGCTTTCTTT.

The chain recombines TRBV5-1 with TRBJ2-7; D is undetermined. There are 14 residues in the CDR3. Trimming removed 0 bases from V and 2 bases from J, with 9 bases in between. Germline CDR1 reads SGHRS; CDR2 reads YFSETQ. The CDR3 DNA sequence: TGCGCCAGCAGCTTGGATCCAGGAGCCTACGAGCAGTACGTC. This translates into CASSLDPGAYEQYV.

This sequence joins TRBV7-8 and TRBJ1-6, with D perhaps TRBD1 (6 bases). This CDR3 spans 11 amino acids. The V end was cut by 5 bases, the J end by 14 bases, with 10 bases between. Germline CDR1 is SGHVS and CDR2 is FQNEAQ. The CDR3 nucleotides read TGTGCCAGCAGCCTGGACAGAACCCTCCACTTT. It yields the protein CASSLDRTLHF.

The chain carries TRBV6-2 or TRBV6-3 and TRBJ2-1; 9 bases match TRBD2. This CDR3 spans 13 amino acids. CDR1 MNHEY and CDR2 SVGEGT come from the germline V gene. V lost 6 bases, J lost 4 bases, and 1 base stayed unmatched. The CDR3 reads CASRSGGYNEQFF. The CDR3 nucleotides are TGTGCCAGCAGGAGCGGGGGGTACAATGAGCAGTTCTTC.